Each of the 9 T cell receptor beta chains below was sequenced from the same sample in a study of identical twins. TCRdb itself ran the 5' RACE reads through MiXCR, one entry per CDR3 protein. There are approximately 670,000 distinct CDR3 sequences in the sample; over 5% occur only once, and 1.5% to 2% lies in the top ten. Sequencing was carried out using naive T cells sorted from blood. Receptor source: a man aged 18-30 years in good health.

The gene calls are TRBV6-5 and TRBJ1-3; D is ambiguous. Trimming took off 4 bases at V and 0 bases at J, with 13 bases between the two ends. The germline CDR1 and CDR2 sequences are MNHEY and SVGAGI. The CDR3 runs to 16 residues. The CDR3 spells CASSLGRTSSGNTIYF. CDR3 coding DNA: TGTGCCAGCAGTTTAGGACGGACGAGCTCTGGAAACACCATATATTTT.

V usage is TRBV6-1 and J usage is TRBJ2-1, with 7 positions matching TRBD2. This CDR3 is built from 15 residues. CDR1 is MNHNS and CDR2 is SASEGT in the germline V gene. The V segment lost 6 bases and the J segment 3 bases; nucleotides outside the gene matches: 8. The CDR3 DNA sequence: TGTGCCAGCAGCCCGACTAGCCAGAACTACAATGAGCAGTTCTTC. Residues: CASSPTSQNYNEQFF.

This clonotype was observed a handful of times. The CDR3, as DNA: TGCAGCGTTGAAGATCAGGGACCGGGCTCCTACAATGAGCAGTTCTTC. Translating it yields CSVEDQGPGSYNEQFF. The gene calls are TRBV29-1 and TRBJ2-1, with D tentatively TRBD1 or TRBD2 (5 bases each). The CDR3 consists of 16 residues. V shed 0 bases and J shed 0 bases, with 12 bases lying between them. CDR1 is SQVTM and CDR2 is ANQGSEA in the germline V gene.

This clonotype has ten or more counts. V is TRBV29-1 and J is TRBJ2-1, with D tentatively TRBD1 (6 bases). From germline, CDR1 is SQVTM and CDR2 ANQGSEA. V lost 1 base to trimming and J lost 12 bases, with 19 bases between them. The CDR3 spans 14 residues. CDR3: CSVEGTTGPRTQFF. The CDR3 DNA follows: TGCAGCGTTGAAGGAACAACAGGGCCCAGGACGCAGTTCTTC.

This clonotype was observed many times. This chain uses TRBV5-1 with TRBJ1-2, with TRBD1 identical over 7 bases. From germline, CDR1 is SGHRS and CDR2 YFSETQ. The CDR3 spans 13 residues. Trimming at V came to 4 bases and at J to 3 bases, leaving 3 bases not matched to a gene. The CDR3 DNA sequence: TGCGCCAGCAGCAATCAGGGGGACTATGGCTACACCTTC. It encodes CASSNQGDYGYTF. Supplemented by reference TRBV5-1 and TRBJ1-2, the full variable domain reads KAGVTQTPRYLIKTRGQQVTLSCSPISGHRSVSWYQQTPGQGLQFLFEYFSETQRNKGNFPGRFSGRQFSNSRSEMNVSTLELGDSALYLCASSNQGDYGYTFGSGTRLTVV.

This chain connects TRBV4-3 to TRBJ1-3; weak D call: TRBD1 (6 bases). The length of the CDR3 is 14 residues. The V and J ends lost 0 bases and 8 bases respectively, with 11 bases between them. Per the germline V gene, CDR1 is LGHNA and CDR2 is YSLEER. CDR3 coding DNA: TGCGCCAGCAGCCAAGAAACTAGGGGGGACACCATATATTTT. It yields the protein CASSQETRGDTIYF.

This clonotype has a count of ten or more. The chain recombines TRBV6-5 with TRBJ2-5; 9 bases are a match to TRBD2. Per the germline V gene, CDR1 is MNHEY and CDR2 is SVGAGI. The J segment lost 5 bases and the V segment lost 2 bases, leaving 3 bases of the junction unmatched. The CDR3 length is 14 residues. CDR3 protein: CASSYPSGRETQYF. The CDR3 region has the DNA TGTGCCAGCAGTTACCCGAGCGGGAGGGAGACCCAGTACTTC.

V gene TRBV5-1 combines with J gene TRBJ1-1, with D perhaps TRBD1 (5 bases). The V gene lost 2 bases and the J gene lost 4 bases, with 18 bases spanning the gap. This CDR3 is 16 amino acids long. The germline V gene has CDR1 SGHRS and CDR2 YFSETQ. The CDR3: CASSFQGRESSTEAFF. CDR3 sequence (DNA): TGCGCCAGCAGCTTTCAGGGAAGGGAGTCCAGCACTGAAGCTTTCTTT.

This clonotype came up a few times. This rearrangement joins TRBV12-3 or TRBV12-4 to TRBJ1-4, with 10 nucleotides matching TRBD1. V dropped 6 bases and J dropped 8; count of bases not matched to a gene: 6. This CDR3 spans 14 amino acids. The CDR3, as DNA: TGTGCCAGCAGCTCGGGACAGGGGAAGGAAAAACTGTTTTTT. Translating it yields CASSSGQGKEKLFF.